This is a list of T cell receptor beta chains from one sample in a study of blood T cell repertoires in COVID-19. Clones were sequenced by immunoSEQ multiplex PCR, and TCRdb holds only the in-frame ones, with some missing. The table lists roughly 120,000 clones, over 80% of them singletons, with 2% to 2.5% in the top ten. The material sequenced was peripheral blood. The receptor source for this set is a young man with acute or convalescent COVID-19. CDR3s include the opening cysteine and the closing phenylalanine or tryptophan. A D gene is named only where the DNA matches it firmly. Size is omitted from some rows. Given values are once, few, many or a class for expanded clones.

J gene,clone size,V gene,D gene,CDR3 protein,CDR3 DNA
TRBJ2-2,.,TRBV7-2,.,CASSLGRNTGELFF,TGTGCCAGCAGCTTAGGCAGGAACACCGGGGAGCTGTTTTTT
TRBJ1-4,.,TRBV30,TRBD1,CAWNRGQGAQEKLFF,TGTGCCTGGAACAGAGGACAGGGGGCGCAAGAAAAACTGTTTTTT
TRBJ2-5,.,TRBV28,.,CASSTLGSIETQYF,TGTGCCAGCTCGACCCTAGGGAGCATAGAGACCCAGTACTTC
TRBJ2-2,.,TRBV9,.,CASSVGGNGELFF,TGTGCCAGCAGCGTAGGCGGTAACGGGGAGCTGTTTTTT
TRBJ2-5,.,TRBV4-1,TRBD2,CASSQRTGGQETQYF,TGCGCCAGCAGCCAGCGGACGGGGGGACAAGAGACCCAGTACTTC
TRBJ2-1,once,TRBV7-3,TRBD2,CASSRTSGRTLYNEQFF,TGTGCCAGCAGCAGGACTAGCGGGAGGACGCTCTACAATGAGCAGTTCTTC
TRBJ1-4,.,TRBV12-3/TRBV12-4,.,CASSLVNNEKLFF,TGTGCCAGCAGTTTAGTTAATAATGAAAAACTGTTTTTT
TRBJ1-5,.,TRBV6-5,.,CASSNLQGVGPQHF,TGTGCCAGCAGCAACCTACAGGGCGTGGGGCCCCAGCATTTT
TRBJ1-2,.,TRBV30,TRBD1,CAWSHYRGDYGYTF,TGTGCCTGGAGCCATTACAGGGGGGACTATGGCTACACCTTC
TRBJ1-3,.,TRBV27,.,CASSLGNPSYGGSGNTIYF,TGTGCCAGCAGTTTAGGAAACCCCTCGTATGGGGGGAGTGGAAACACCATATATTTT
TRBJ1-2,once,TRBV12-3/TRBV12-4,.,CASSIGLNYGYTF,TGTGCCAGCAGCATCGGTTTAAACTATGGCTACACCTTC
TRBJ1-6,few,TRBV6-5,.,CASSSQTVSPLHF,TGTGCCAGCAGTTCACAGACGGTCTCACCCCTCCACTTT
TRBJ1-1,few,TRBV7-3,.,CASSSPWGANTEAFF,TGTGCCAGCAGCTCCCCCTGGGGCGCGAACACTGAAGCTTTCTTT
TRBJ2-5,.,TRBV28,.,CASSRLRGSQETQYF,TGTGCCAGCAGCCGCCTCAGGGGTTCTCAAGAGACCCAGTACTTC
TRBJ2-6,.,TRBV4-3,TRBD2,CASSHEAGSGANVLTF,TGCGCCAGCAGCCACGAAGCGGGATCCGGGGCCAACGTCCTGACTTTC
TRBJ1-1,.,TRBV2,.,CASISPTRTEAFF,TGTGCCAGCATTTCACCTACTAGGACTGAAGCTTTCTTT
TRBJ1-1,few,TRBV30,.,CAWNARRTASFF,TGTGCCTGGAATGCTCGCAGGACAGCCAGCTTCTTT
TRBJ1-6,.,TRBV2,TRBD1,CASSLTGDTSPLHF,TGTGCCAGCAGTTTGACAGGGGACACTTCACCCCTCCACTTT
TRBJ2-2,.,TRBV19,.,CASRYRGRNTGELFF,TGTGCCAGTCGTTATAGAGGCAGGAACACCGGGGAGCTGTTTTTT
TRBJ2-5,.,TRBV4-2,TRBD2,CASSQKLAGETQYF,TGTGCCAGCAGCCAAAAGCTAGCGGGGGAGACCCAGTACTTC
TRBJ1-1,once,TRBV30,.,CAWSDGTLLNTEAFF,TGTGCCTGGAGTGACGGGACACTCTTGAACACTGAAGCTTTCTTT
TRBJ2-3,.,TRBV30,.,CAWSVLGTDTQYF,TGTGCCTGGAGTGTACTCGGCACAGATACGCAGTATTTT
TRBJ1-2,.,TRBV9,.,CASSPRGRGNYGYTF,TGTGCCAGCAGCCCCCGGGGCAGGGGCAACTATGGCTACACCTTC
TRBJ1-5,few,TRBV4-1,.,CASSQGGGSNQPQHF,TGCGCCAGCAGCCAAGGAGGAGGGAGCAATCAGCCCCAGCATTTT
TRBJ2-2,.,TRBV6-2/TRBV6-3,.,CASSYLRESTGELFF,TGTGCCAGCAGTTACCTACGGGAATCCACCGGGGAGCTGTTTTTT
TRBJ2-6,.,TRBV2,.,CASSVYGAGANVLTF,TGTGCCAGCAGTGTTTACGGGGCTGGGGCCAACGTCCTGACTTTC
TRBJ2-2,.,TRBV19,.,CASSGRREVTGELFF,TGTGCCAGTAGCGGTCGCAGGGAGGTCACCGGGGAGCTGTTTTTT
TRBJ2-2,.,TRBV9,TRBD2,CASSVLASGGTGELFF,TGTGCCAGCAGCGTATTGGCTAGCGGGGGGACCGGGGAGCTGTTTTTT
TRBJ1-3,.,TRBV6-1,.,CASSESWAAGNTIYF,TGTGCCAGCAGTGAAAGTTGGGCCGCTGGAAACACCATATATTTT
TRBJ2-1,once,TRBV27,.,CASSLPQGWQFF,TGTGCCAGCAGTTTACCGCAGGGGTGGCAGTTCTTC
TRBJ2-6,.,TRBV6-2/TRBV6-3,.,CASSYDSSSSGANVLTF,TGTGCCAGCAGTTACGACAGTTCCTCCTCTGGGGCCAACGTCCTGACTTTC
TRBJ2-1,.,TRBV6-6,TRBD2,CASSYFRTSGHNEQFF,TGTGCCAGCAGTTACTTCCGGACTAGCGGACACAATGAGCAGTTCTTC
TRBJ2-7,.,TRBV11-2,TRBD1,CASSADRVTYEQYF,TGTGCCAGCAGCGCAGACAGGGTCACCTACGAGCAGTACTTC
TRBJ2-1,.,TRBV5-4,TRBD2,CASSLPGGPINNEQFF,TGTGCCAGCAGTCTCCCGGGAGGGCCTATCAACAATGAGCAGTTCTTC
TRBJ2-3,few,TRBV10-3,.,CAISVSGDTDTQYF,TGTGCCATCAGTGTTTCGGGAGACACAGATACGCAGTATTTT
TRBJ2-5,.,TRBV15,.,CATSKYRELGETQYF,TGTGCCACCAGCAAATACAGGGAATTGGGGGAGACCCAGTACTTC
TRBJ1-1,.,TRBV4-3,.,CASSPRLGGGTEAFF,TGCGCCAGCAGCCCCCGGTTGGGGGGTGGGACTGAAGCTTTCTTT
TRBJ1-6,.,TRBV12-5,.,CASGLGGYSYNSPLHF,TGTGCTAGTGGTTTAGGGGGTTACTCCTATAATTCACCCCTCCACTTT
TRBJ2-1,few,TRBV6-5,.,CASLQRTYNEQFF,TGTGCCAGCCTTCAGCGGACCTACAATGAGCAGTTCTTC
TRBJ2-7,.,TRBV5-8,TRBD1,CASSVPRSGTGEQYF,TGTGCCAGCAGCGTCCCCCGCTCCGGGACAGGCGAGCAGTACTTC
TRBJ1-5,.,TRBV5-1,.,CASSFGVNQPQHF,TGCGCCAGCAGCTTCGGGGTCAATCAGCCCCAGCATTTT
TRBJ2-7,.,TRBV7-2,TRBD2,CASTGGGAGYEQYF,TGTGCCAGCACAGGCGGGGGGGCAGGGTACGAGCAGTACTTC